This T cell receptor (beta chain) was recorded in a study of T cells in tuberculosis. Overall study results and limits: Shorter CDR3-alpha in active tuberculosis partly drove smaller distances.

Comments on this clone: The antigen remains unidentified.

Assay used: immunoSEQ multiplex PCR; TCRdb lists only in-frame clones, some missing. Of roughly 34,000 clones listed, about 90% were seen once; the top ten hold 5% to 6.5%. Time point here: new active TB diagnosis, blood taken before or within 7 days of starting treatment. The sequencing here drew on PBMCs, taken at tuberculosis diagnosis. The TCR sequence derives from an adult with tuberculosis.

For the CDR3, the DNA is TGTGCCAGCAGTTTAGAGGGCCCCGGGGAGCTGTTTTTT. It specifies CASSLEGPGELFF. The genes are TRBV27 and TRBJ2-2; tentative D call: TRBD2 (5 bases). Germline CDR1 MNHEY, CDR2 SMNVEV (reference sequence). The CDR3 runs to 13 residues. The germline V and J ends were trimmed by 2 bases and 6 bases, with 7 bases remaining between them.